These T cell receptor beta chains were read from a single sample in a study of blood T cell repertoires in COVID-19. Repertoires were generated with immunoSEQ multiplex PCR, while TCRdb's copy carries only in-frame clones and drops some. Among about 170,000 clones listed, approximately 84% were seen once. Specimen: peripheral blood. The receptors derive from a human donor with acute or convalescent COVID-19. The donor label of this sample is uncertain. CDR3s include the opening cysteine and the closing phenylalanine or tryptophan.

14 TRBJ2-7 TRBV7-2 CASSLRRENYEQYF
16 TRBJ1-6 TRBV5-6 CASSTDRDPYNSPLHF
14 TRBJ1-2 TRBV5-1 CASSLVPDSNGYTF
12 TRBJ2-5 TRBV11-3 CASGRESETQYF
13 TRBJ2-7 TRBV6-5 CASTLDRGGEQYF
13 TRBJ1-2 TRBV6-5 CASSRREDYGYTF
15 TRBJ2-2 TRBV9 CASSGGTGYTGELFF
15 TRBJ2-1 TRBV2 CASSETSLQVNEQFF
15 TRBJ1-4 TRBV6-5 CASSHLQKTNEKLFF
14 TRBJ2-7 TRBV6-6 CASSYSGLVYEQYF
12 TRBJ1-3 TRBV7-2 CASSPRFNTIYF
14 TRBJ2-5 TRBV2 CASRPDRGGETQYF
14 TRBJ2-7 TRBV15 CATSRGTGVYEQYF
13 TRBJ2-7 TRBV7-2 CASSFQGVYEQYF